The 17 T cell receptor beta chains below come from one sample, sequenced in a study of blood T cell repertoires in COVID-19. The table came from immunoSEQ multiplex PCR; TCRdb's copy has only in-frame clones and leaves some out. This table has 84,000 or so clones, around 80% appearing once. Source material: peripheral blood. These receptor sequences come from a woman older than 75 with acute or convalescent COVID-19.

J is TRBJ2-6 and V is TRBV5-4; D is unresolved. CDR1 and CDR2 (germline): SGHNT, YYREEE (reference sequence). V lost 0 bases, J lost 1 base, and 8 bases lay in between. This CDR3 spans 16 amino acids. The CDR3 region has the DNA TGTGCCAGCAGCTTGGCCGGGTTGTCTGGGGCCAACGTCCTGACTTTC. Translated: CASSLAGLSGANVLTF.

The chain has TRBV2 and TRBJ1-6; 7 nucleotides match TRBD1. CDR1 and CDR2 (germline): SNHLY, FYNNEI. Trimming at V came to 6 bases and at J to 5 bases, leaving 7 bases not matched to a gene. The CDR3 is 15 residues long. CDR3 sequence reads: CASSLNTGDNSPLHF. The CDR3 DNA sequence: TGTGCCAGCAGCCTAAATACAGGGGATAATTCACCCCTCCACTTT.

V and J are TRBV12-3 or TRBV12-4 and TRBJ2-4, with D maybe TRBD2 (6 bases). The ends were cut back, 5 bases at V and 8 bases at J, with 13 bases in the middle. The CDR3 sequence is 13 residues long. Here the CDR3 reads CASSAGTEDIQYF. CDR3 DNA: TGTGCCAGCAGTGCCGGGACTGAAGACATTCAGTACTTC.

The rearrangement links TRBV5-1 to TRBJ2-5, with D possibly being TRBD1 (5 bases). With 4 bases removed from V and 5 bases from J, the gap between germline ends came to 15 bases. Germline loops: CDR1 SGHRS, CDR2 YFSETQ. This CDR3 has 14 residues. CDR3 nucleotides: TGCGCCAGCAGCACACAGGTCCCCGGGGAGACCCAGTACTTC. Translation: CASSTQVPGETQYF.

This chain joins TRBV27 and TRBJ2-1; D perhaps matches TRBD1 (6 bases). Trimming left V 6 bases short and J 4 bases short, with 10 bases between. CDR3 length: 13 amino acids. CDR1 MNHEY and CDR2 SMNVEV come from the germline V gene (reference sequence). The CDR3 sequence is CASRQGNYNEQFF. The CDR3 nucleotides read TGTGCCAGCAGGCAGGGGAATTACAATGAGCAGTTCTTC.

V is TRBV28 and J is TRBJ2-5; 8 bases match TRBD2. The CDR3 consists of 14 residues. Trimming took 3 bases from V and 5 from J; bases not matched to a gene: 5. Per germline, CDR1 MDHEN and CDR2 SYDVKM. The CDR3 DNA follows: TGTGCCAGCAGTTTCGGACTAGCCACGGAGACCCAGTACTTC. It yields the protein CASSFGLATETQYF. Using reference TRBV28 and TRBJ2-5 for the parts outside the CDR3, the full variable domain is DVKVTQSSRYLVKRTGEKVFLECVQDMDHENMFWYRQDPGLGLRLIYFSYDVKMKEKGDIPEGYSVSREKKERFSLILESASTNQTSMYLCASSFGLATETQYFGPGTRLLVL.

The CDR3 region is CASSSQGTYGYTF. In DNA form, the CDR3 reads TGTGCCAGCAGCTCACAGGGGACCTATGGCTACACCTTC. J is TRBJ1-2 and V is TRBV11-3; 7 bases line up with TRBD1. The CDR3 contains 13 residues. The V and J ends lost 4 bases and 4 bases, in that order; junction bases with no gene match: 3. CDR1 and CDR2 (germline): SGHNT, YENEEA.

The V call is TRBV7-6, the J call TRBJ2-1, with 10 nucleotides matching TRBD2. After removal of 4 bases from V and 2 bases from J, the junction contained 14 bases not matched to a gene. The CDR3 spans 19 residues. The germline V gene encodes CDR1 SGHVS and CDR2 FNYEAQ. This CDR3 reads CASSSSGASGSKTYNEQFF. The CDR3 coding sequence is TGTGCCAGCAGCTCCTCTGGGGCTAGCGGGAGCAAGACCTACAATGAGCAGTTCTTC.

V and J are TRBV28 and TRBJ2-1; D is perhaps TRBD1 (6 bases). The germline V gene has CDR1 MDHEN and CDR2 SYDVKM. V lost 2 bases to trimming and J lost 10 bases, with 9 bases between them. The CDR3 length is 12 residues. The CDR3 spells CASSLMGTEQFF. Here the CDR3 DNA reads TGTGCCAGCAGTTTAATGGGGACAGAGCAGTTCTTC.

This chain joins TRBV5-1 and TRBJ1-4; tentatively, D is TRBD1 (6 bases). Germline CDR1 and CDR2: SGHRS and YFSETQ. Deletions cut 4 bases from V and 0 bases from J, with 10 bases between. The CDR3 loop spans 15 amino acids. The CDR3 DNA is TGCGCCAGCAGCACGGGACAAGCAACTAATGAAAAACTGTTTTTT. Protein: CASSTGQATNEKLFF.

The chain uses TRBV5-6 and TRBJ2-1, with D tentatively TRBD2 (5 bases). The CDR3 loop spans 16 amino acids. V was clipped by 4 bases and J by 0 bases, with 14 bases between them. Germline values: CDR1 SGHDT, CDR2 YYEEEE. The CDR3 region has the DNA TGTGCCAGCAGCCGCCGCGGAGGCCGCTCCTACAATGAGCAGTTCTTC. Translation: CASSRRGGRSYNEQFF.

The J gene is TRBJ2-2, the V gene TRBV18; D ambiguous. The CDR3 runs to 15 residues. Germline CDR1 reads KGHSH; CDR2 reads LQKENI. Trimming took off 4 bases at V and 4 bases at J, with 13 bases between the two ends. CDR3 bases: TGTGCCAGCTCACTCACTGATACGAGCACCGGGGAGCTGTTTTTT. Amino acids: CASSLTDTSTGELFF. The whole variable domain, filled in from reference TRBV18 and TRBJ2-2, reads NAGVMQNPRHLVRRRGQEARLRCSPMKGHSHVYWYRQLPEEGLKFMVYLQKENIIDESGMPKERFSAEFPKEGPSILRIQQVVRGDSAAYFCASSLTDTSTGELFFGEGSRLTVL.

In DNA form, the CDR3 reads TGCGCCAGCAGCACAGGGACCACTCAAGAGACCCAGTACTTC. It encodes CASSTGTTQETQYF. This chain uses TRBV5-1 with TRBJ2-5, with D possibly matching TRBD1 (6 bases). From germline, CDR1 is SGHRS and CDR2 YFSETQ. Trimming removed 4 bases from V and 2 bases from J, with 12 bases in between. This CDR3 spans 14 amino acids.

The rearrangement joins TRBV18 to TRBJ2-7, with D possibly being TRBD1 (6 bases). Per the germline V gene, CDR1 is KGHSH and CDR2 is LQKENI. The CDR3 has 15 residues. V was trimmed by 2 bases and J by 5 bases, leaving 16 bases between them. This CDR3 is CASSPKWLQGDEQYF. CDR3 bases: TGTGCCAGCTCACCAAAGTGGTTACAGGGTGACGAGCAGTACTTC.

The rearrangement links TRBV5-1 to TRBJ2-7, with D possibly being TRBD1 (5 bases). The CDR3 loop spans 14 amino acids. Germline loops: CDR1 SGHRS, CDR2 YFSETQ. The ends were cut back, 0 bases at V and 2 bases at J, with 9 bases in the middle. Here the CDR3 DNA reads TGCGCCAGCAGCTTGGGACAGTCGACCTACGAGCAGTACTTC. Translating it yields CASSLGQSTYEQYF.

The rearrangement links TRBV5-6 to TRBJ2-3; D unresolved. The V and J ends lost 0 bases and 7 bases respectively, with 9 bases between them. Germline CDR1 reads SGHDT; CDR2 reads YYEEEE. This CDR3 comprises 13 residues. The DNA for the CDR3 is TGTGCCAGCAGCTTGGGAAGCGTCTATACGCAGTATTTT. Encoded protein: CASSLGSVYTQYF.

The chain joins TRBV19 to TRBJ2-7; D gene uncertain. Per germline, CDR1 LNHDA and CDR2 SQIVND (reference sequence). V was trimmed by 5 bases and J by 0 bases, leaving 11 bases between them. The CDR3 is 14 amino acids. The CDR3 DNA follows: TGTGCCAGTAGTGAAGACACGAGCTCCTACGAGCAGTACTTC. Its protein product is CASSEDTSSYEQYF.